This T cell receptor beta chain comes out of a study of CD8+CD57+ T cells in acquired aplastic anemia. The overall study: An average of roughly 3 ug of DNA was obtained from sorted CD4+ and CD8+ cells. The study's findings and limits: Overlapping CD8+ CDR3 repertoires of patients and controls contained approximately 29 shared sequences.

As for this clonotype: Its antigen remains unidentified.

Selection for sequencing was limited to patients who had shown CD8+CD57+ cell expansion by flow cytometry. Every patient had severe acquired aplastic anemia. Each patient gave a blood sample that was collected before any therapy had been received. TCR beta VDJ and CDR3 profiling used genomic DNA as template. TCRdb ran MiXCR on the reads and lists one entry per CDR3 protein. The sample yields 150,000 to 200,000 distinct CDR3 sequences, less than 60% seen once. The CDR3 extends over 14 amino acids. Germline CDR1 SGHRS, CDR2 YFSETQ. Germline trimming cut 2 bases from V and 10 bases from J; bases unmatched to any gene: 6.

This sequence originates from a human donor with aplastic anemia. The chain combines TRBV5-1 with TRBJ1-2; 12 nucleotides match TRBD1. The sample consisted of sorted CD4+, CD8+, or CD8+CD57+ T cells (not recorded which) from PBMCs. Here the CDR3 reads CASSLAGTGGDYTF. CDR3 DNA: TGCGCCAGCAGCTTAGCCGGGACAGGGGGCGACTACACCTTC. The full variable domain, its missing parts supplied by reference TRBV5-1 and TRBJ1-2, is KAGVTQTPRYLIKTRGQQVTLSCSPISGHRSVSWYQQTPGQGLQFLFEYFSETQRNKGNFPGRFSGRQFSNSRSEMNVSTLELGDSALYLCASSLAGTGGDYTFGSGTRLTVV.